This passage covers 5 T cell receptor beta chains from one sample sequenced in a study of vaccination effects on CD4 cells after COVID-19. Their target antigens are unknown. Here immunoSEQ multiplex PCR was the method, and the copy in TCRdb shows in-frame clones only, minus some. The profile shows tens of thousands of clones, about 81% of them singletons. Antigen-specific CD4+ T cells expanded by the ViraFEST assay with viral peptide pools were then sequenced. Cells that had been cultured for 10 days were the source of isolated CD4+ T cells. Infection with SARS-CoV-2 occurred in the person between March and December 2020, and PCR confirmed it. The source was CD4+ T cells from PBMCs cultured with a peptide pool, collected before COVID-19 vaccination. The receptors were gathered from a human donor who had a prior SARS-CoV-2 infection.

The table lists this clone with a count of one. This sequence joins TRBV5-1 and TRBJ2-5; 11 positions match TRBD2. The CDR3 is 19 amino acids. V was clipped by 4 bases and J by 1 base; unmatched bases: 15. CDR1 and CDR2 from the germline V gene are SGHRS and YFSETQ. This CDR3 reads CASSRNGIVAGGAQETQYF. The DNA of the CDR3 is TGCGCCAGCAGCCGGAACGGAATAGTAGCGGGAGGGGCCCAAGAGACCCAGTACTTC.

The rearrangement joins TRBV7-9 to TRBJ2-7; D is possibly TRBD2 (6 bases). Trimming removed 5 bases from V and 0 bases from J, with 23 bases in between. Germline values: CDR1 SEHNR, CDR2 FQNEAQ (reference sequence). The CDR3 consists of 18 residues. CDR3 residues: CASSARGPAGTLSYEQYF. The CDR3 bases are TGTGCCAGCAGCGCTCGAGGACCGGCGGGGACTCTCTCCTACGAGCAGTACTTC.

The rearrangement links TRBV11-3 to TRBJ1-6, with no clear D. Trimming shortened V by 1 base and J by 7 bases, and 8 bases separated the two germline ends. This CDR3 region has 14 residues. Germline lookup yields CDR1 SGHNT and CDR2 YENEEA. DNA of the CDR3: TGTGCCAGCAGCTTAGTATGGAACAATTCACCCCTCCACTTT. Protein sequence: CASSLVWNNSPLHF.

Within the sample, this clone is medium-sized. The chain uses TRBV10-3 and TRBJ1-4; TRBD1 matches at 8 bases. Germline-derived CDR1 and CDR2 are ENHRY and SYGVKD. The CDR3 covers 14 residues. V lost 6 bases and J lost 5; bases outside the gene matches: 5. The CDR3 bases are TGTGCCATCAGGGCGGGACAGGAGAATGAAAAACTGTTTTTT. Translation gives CAIRAGQENEKLFF.

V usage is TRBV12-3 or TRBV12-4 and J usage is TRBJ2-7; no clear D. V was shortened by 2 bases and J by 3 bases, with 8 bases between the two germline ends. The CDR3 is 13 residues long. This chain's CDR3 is CASSLSPLYEQYF. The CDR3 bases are TGTGCCAGCAGTTTATCCCCCCTCTACGAGCAGTACTTC.